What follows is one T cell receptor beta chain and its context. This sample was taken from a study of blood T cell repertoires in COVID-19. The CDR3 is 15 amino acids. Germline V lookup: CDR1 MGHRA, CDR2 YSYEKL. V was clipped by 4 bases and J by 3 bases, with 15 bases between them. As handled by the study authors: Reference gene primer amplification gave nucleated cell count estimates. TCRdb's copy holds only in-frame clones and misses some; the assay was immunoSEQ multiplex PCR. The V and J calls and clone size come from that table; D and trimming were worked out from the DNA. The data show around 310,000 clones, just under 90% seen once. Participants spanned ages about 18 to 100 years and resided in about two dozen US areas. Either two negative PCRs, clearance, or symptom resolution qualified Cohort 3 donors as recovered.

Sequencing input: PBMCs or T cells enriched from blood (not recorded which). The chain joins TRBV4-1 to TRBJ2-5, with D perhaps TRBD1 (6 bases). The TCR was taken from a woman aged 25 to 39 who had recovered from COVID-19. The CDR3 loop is CASSLTRTDKETQYF. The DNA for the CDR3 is TGCGCCAGCAGCCTTACCCGGACAGACAAAGAGACCCAGTACTTC.